This paragraph reports one T cell receptor beta chain. Only a few counts were recorded for this clonotype. No antigen is known for it. Base qualities are not provided; no much larger clone lies one nucleotide away. The record originates from a study of T cells in Graves' hyperthyroidism and ophthalmopathy (dated by TCRdb to between 2017 and 2020). Regarding the study in general: Peripheral blood samples were taken at the time of initial diagnosis, prior to any treatment. The approximately 95 discovery patients were divided at random into training and test sets in a 7:3 ratio. According to the paper, TCR Vbeta CDR3 sequencing was carried out on roughly 130 peripheral blood samples, which came from more than 40 ophthalmopathy, under 85 hyperthyroidism and roughly 17 progressor patients. A discovery cohort of approximately 100 patients, about 43 with Graves' ophthalmopathy and about 58 with stable Graves' hyperthyroidism, was used to find distinguishing TCR V-J signatures. Once sampling was done, hyperthyroidism patients were given methimazole at a starting dose of 30 mg daily, whereas ophthalmopathy patients were given high-dose intravenous methylprednisolone. Thyroid tissue and blood T-cell repertoires from several Graves' hyperthyroidism patients were also compared in the study. Prospective prediction of ophthalmopathy was tested in an independent validation cohort of under 20 hyperthyroidism patients and approximately 17 patients who later progressed to ophthalmopathy.

The TCR beta CDR3 regions were amplified from RNA transcripts. The first round of RT-PCR for the TCR CDR3 was performed with the HTBI primer set and the Qiagen OneStep RT-PCR kit. The libraries were constructed in a second round of multiplex PCR and then size-selected and purified. Sequencing of the libraries was done on an Illumina HiSeq2000 using paired-end 100 bp reads. The study's own analysis went as follows. SOAPnuke was used to process the raw data, with reads discarded if the reads contained adapters or uncalled bases, had a mean Phred below 15, or lacked an exact constant-primer or identifier match. High-quality paired reads were merged with COPE v1.2.5, and unique nucleotide sequences were defined as clonotypes. MiTCR v1.1 was used to align the clonotypes against IMGT TRBV, TRBD and TRBJ reference segments. The analysis included only V-J combinations with a frequency above 0.0001, which together covered approximately 99% of the repertoires. The TCS score was defined as the ratio of F50 (clonal expansion) to E x V (chaos), calculated using BLOSUM62-based TCRdist between CDR3 peptides within each V-J. Welch's t-statistics and random forest reduced 500 to 650 V-J features to around 14, which were used in a naive Bayes classifier (R e1071). TCRdb applied fastp at Q25 and MiXCR to the public reads, then kept only in-frame beta chains. CDR3 protein duplicates are merged, each entry listing the most common genes and DNA. These V and J calls derive from TCRdb rather than the authors' analysis. The sample yields 600,000 to 900,000 distinct CDR3 sequences; about 15% were counted once. In total, the top ten clones hold around 8.1% of the sample.

General study outcomes and caveats: Most expanded thyroid clonotypes (frequency above 0.001) were also found in blood, which suggests that blood repertoires may mirror thyroid immune responses. Sample size was not statistically predetermined, and investigators were not blinded to group allocation. In validation, progression to ophthalmopathy was predicted by the model with nearly 71% sensitivity and about 72% specificity, a median of approximately 6.5 months before onset. A model built on a 13 V-J signature distinguished ophthalmopathy from stable hyperthyroidism, reaching 85% to 90% sensitivity and 81.08% specificity in cross-validation and 80%/75% in testing.

A patient counted as having stable Graves' hyperthyroidism if no progression to ophthalmopathy occurred over 18 months of follow-up. Hyperthyroidism patients were aged 18 to 65 years and newly diagnosed, with disease duration of less than 2 months. Patients with uncontrolled infections, other autoimmune diseases, pregnancy or lactation were excluded. Diagnoses were established on the basis of clinical symptoms, serum thyroxine and TRAb, thyroid ultrasound, and orbital computed tomography. PBMCs were isolated from 10 ml of fresh peripheral blood by Ficoll-Paque density gradient centrifugation. Trizol reagent was used to extract total RNA, and RNA quality was then checked on an Agilent 2100 Bioanalyzer. At the junction V is shortened by 1 base and J by 1 base, with 6 bases in between. CDR1 and CDR2, looked up from the germline V gene, are KGHDR and SFDVKD. Measured from the cysteine to the phenylalanine, the CDR3 is 15 residues long. The only DNA kept is the CDR3, 45 bases in frame from the first base.

The receptor comes from a man younger than 30 with Graves' hyperthyroidism. The V and J segments used are TRBV24-1 and TRBJ2-2; the D gene lacks a confident call. The specimen sequenced was blood. The nucleotide sequence reads as follows: TGTGCCACCAGTGATTTTAGAGGGAACACCGGGGAGCTGTTTTTT. This sequence encodes CATSDFRGNTGELFF.